These T cell receptor beta chains were read from a single sample in a study of T cell changes during pregnancy in multiple sclerosis. Sequencing used immunoSEQ multiplex PCR; TCRdb keeps in-frame clones, though not all of them. The table has 90,000 to 120,000 clones, roughly 90% seen once. The sample here was peripheral blood, taken in the third trimester of pregnancy. All receptors derive from a female donor in good health, enrolled as a control in a pregnancy study. Each CDR3 is given with its conserved first and last residue. A D gene is named only where the DNA matches it firmly. Only part of the rows carry a size: once, few, many, or a class if the clone is expanded.

v_gene	d_gene	abundance	j_gene	CDR3aa	CDR3nt
TRBV7-3	TRBD1	.	TRBJ2-6	CASSPGQGSTLTF	TGTGCCAGCAGCCCTGGACAGGGTTCTACCCTGACTTTC
TRBV7-9	TRBD1	.	TRBJ2-7	CASSTRQGLREQYF	TGTGCCAGCAGCACTCGACAGGGGTTGAGGGAGCAGTACTTC
TRBV7-3	.	once	TRBJ2-1	CASSLQGPTYNEQFF	TGTGCCAGCAGCTTACAGGGGCCGACTTACAATGAGCAGTTCTTC
TRBV28	.	.	TRBJ2-3	CASTTGGLTDTQYF	TGTGCCAGCACGACGGGGGGCCTGACAGATACGCAGTATTTT
TRBV4-2	.	.	TRBJ2-7	CASSQGGVASSYEQYF	TGTGCCAGCAGCCAAGGGGGGGTAGCGAGCTCCTACGAGCAGTACTTC
TRBV7-3	TRBD1	.	TRBJ2-1	CASSKQGGEQFF	TGTGCCAGCAGTAAACAGGGGGGTGAGCAGTTCTTC
TRBV5-7	.	.	TRBJ2-1	CASSFRASYNEQFF	TGTGCCAGCAGCTTCAGGGCCTCCTACAATGAGCAGTTCTTC
TRBV11-3	TRBD2	.	TRBJ2-7	CASSSGLAGSYEQYF	TGTGCCAGCAGCTCCGGACTAGCGGGGAGTTACGAGCAGTACTTC
TRBV2	.	few	TRBJ2-1	CASSETAGFGNEQFF	TGTGCCAGCAGTGAAACCGCGGGGTTCGGCAATGAGCAGTTCTTC
TRBV30	.	.	TRBJ2-5	CAWRDRIQETQYF	TGTGCCTGGAGGGACAGAATCCAAGAGACCCAGTACTTC
TRBV7-9	TRBD1	.	TRBJ2-1	CASSLDQNRGNSSGNEQFF	TGTGCCAGCAGCTTAGATCAGAACAGGGGCAACTCCTCTGGCAATGAGCAGTTCTTC
TRBV30	TRBD1	.	TRBJ2-3	CAWSVQGADTQYF	TGTGCCTGGAGTGTACAGGGGGCAGATACGCAGTATTTT
TRBV19	.	.	TRBJ2-4	CASSPSWDNKNIQYF	TGTGCCAGTAGTCCTTCATGGGACAACAAAAACATTCAGTACTTC
TRBV18	TRBD1	once	TRBJ1-1	CASSRQSTGALYTEAFF	TGTGCCAGCTCACGACAATCGACAGGGGCGCTTTACACTGAAGCTTTCTTT
TRBV12-5	.	.	TRBJ2-7	CASARTLSYEQYF	TGTGCTAGTGCCAGGACATTGTCCTACGAGCAGTACTTC
TRBV2	TRBD1	.	TRBJ1-2	CASRDRGKDYGYTF	TGTGCCAGCAGGGACAGGGGCAAAGACTATGGCTACACCTTC
TRBV7-9	TRBD2	once	TRBJ2-1	CASSLFGGGALNEQFF	TGTGCCAGCAGCTTATTTGGCGGGGGGGCCCTCAATGAGCAGTTCTTC
TRBV5-6	.	.	TRBJ1-1	CASSLWGGTEAFF	TGTGCCAGCAGCTTGTGGGGAGGCACTGAAGCTTTCTTT
TRBV2	.	.	TRBJ1-2	CASSEALSRGYTF	TGTGCCAGCAGTGAAGCATTGTCTCGGGGCTACACCTTC
TRBV7-2	.	.	TRBJ1-1	CASSFGVQTEAFF	TGTGCCAGCAGCTTCGGGGTTCAGACTGAAGCTTTCTTT
TRBV11-2	.	.	TRBJ2-7	CASSPRLGPYEQYF	TGTGCCAGCAGCCCACGGCTGGGGCCCTACGAGCAGTACTTC
TRBV6-6	.	.	TRBJ1-1	CASSWANTEAFF	TGTGCCAGCAGTTGGGCGAACACTGAAGCTTTCTTT
TRBV19	TRBD1	.	TRBJ1-2	CAAGTGPFDNYGYTF	TGTGCCGCCGGGACAGGGCCTTTTGATAACTATGGCTACACCTTC
TRBV2	TRBD2	.	TRBJ2-5	CASASGTSGTGETQYF	TGTGCCAGCGCGTCCGGGACTAGCGGGACCGGAGAGACCCAGTACTTC
TRBV7-9	.	.	TRBJ1-2	CASSHRAGHGYTF	TGTGCCAGCAGCCACCGGGCGGGACATGGCTACACCTTC
TRBV7-3	TRBD2	.	TRBJ2-3	CASSRGTSGGTDTQYF	TGTGCCAGCAGTCGTGGGACTAGCGGGGGCACAGATACGCAGTATTTT
TRBV19	.	.	TRBJ2-1	CASRKRGDNEQFF	TGTGCCAGCCGTAAACGGGGTGACAATGAGCAGTTCTTC
TRBV23-1	.	.	TRBJ1-4	CASSGGGPYNEKLFF	TGCGCCAGCAGTGGAGGAGGGCCCTATAATGAAAAACTGTTTTTT
TRBV15	.	.	TRBJ1-4	CATSARTNEKLFF	TGTGCCACCAGCGCCAGGACTAATGAAAAACTGTTTTTT
TRBV4-3	.	.	TRBJ1-6	CASSQETSESSYNSPLHF	TGCGCCAGCAGCCAAGAAACTAGCGAGAGCTCCTATAATTCACCCCTCCACTTT
TRBV19	.	.	TRBJ1-4	CASSRGRGYEKLFF	TGTGCCAGTAGCAGGGGTCGGGGATACGAAAAACTGTTTTTT
TRBV6-1	TRBD1	.	TRBJ2-7	CASSEIDRVHEQYF	TGTGCCAGCAGTGAAATAGACAGGGTCCACGAGCAGTACTTC
TRBV30	.	.	TRBJ1-5	CAWSFLGSINQPQHF	TGTGCCTGGAGTTTTCTTGGGAGTATCAATCAGCCCCAGCATTTT
TRBV5-1	TRBD2	.	TRBJ2-1	CASGGGAGGQYSHEQFF	TGCGCCAGCGGGGGGGGAGCGGGGGGCCAATACTCTCATGAGCAGTTCTTC
TRBV6-4	.	.	TRBJ1-1	CASSAGARTEAFF	TGTGCCAGCAGTGCTGGGGCGAGGACTGAAGCTTTCTTT
TRBV6-5	TRBD1	.	TRBJ2-3	CASSYGQGAGDTQYF	TGTGCCAGCAGTTACGGCCAGGGGGCGGGAGATACGCAGTATTTT
TRBV11-3	.	.	TRBJ1-1	CASSLGLSGNTEAFF	TGTGCCAGCAGCTTGGGACTCTCGGGGAACACTGAAGCTTTCTTT
TRBV6-5	TRBD1	.	TRBJ1-1	CATRTGIMNTEAFF	TGTGCCACCAGGACAGGAATTATGAACACTGAAGCTTTCTTT
TRBV7-2	TRBD1	.	TRBJ1-1	CASSAQGQGLSEAFF	TGTGCCAGCAGCGCCCAGGGACAGGGCCTTAGTGAAGCTTTCTTT
TRBV19	.	.	TRBJ1-2	CASSPTGDGYTF	TGTGCCAGTAGTCCCACGGGGGATGGCTACACCTTC
TRBV4-2	TRBD2	many	TRBJ2-3	CASSPGRDYTDTQYF	TGTGCCAGCAGCCCCGGGCGGGACTACACAGATACGCAGTATTTT
TRBV5-6	.	.	TRBJ1-5	CASSLDSNSNQPQHF	TGTGCCAGCAGCCTTGACAGCAATAGCAATCAGCCCCAGCATTTT
TRBV9	.	once	TRBJ2-1	CASSVLQGHEQFF	TGTGCCAGCAGCGTTTTACAGGGTCATGAGCAGTTCTTC
TRBV11-3	.	once	TRBJ1-2	CASSLVPGRGYTF	TGTGCCAGCAGCTTAGTCCCGGGAAGGGGCTACACCTTC
TRBV18	.	.	TRBJ2-7	CASSPSGGASYEQYF	TGTGCCAGCTCACCAAGTGGGGGGGCCTCCTACGAGCAGTACTTC
TRBV11-2	TRBD1	.	TRBJ2-1	CASSFPQGAPNNEQFF	TGTGCCAGCAGCTTCCCCCAGGGGGCGCCTAACAATGAGCAGTTCTTC